This T cell receptor (beta chain) was documented in a study of blood T cell repertoires in COVID-19. Study summary: The samples span acute and convalescent COVID-19 from the United States, Italy and Spain. PBMCs, B-cell-depleted T cells, or T cells provided the cDNA or gDNA that made up the material.

Using immunoSEQ multiplex PCR, the repertoire was profiled, and TCRdb retains in-frame clones only, with some absent. The sample has about 160,000 clones, approximately 80% seen once. V lost 1 base and J 0 bases, leaving 7 bases between the germline ends. Germline V CDR1 and CDR2: SGHTA, FQGNSA. This CDR3 has 15 residues. This receptor was taken from a woman in her forties with COVID-19, enrolled during active disease. Sequencing input: peripheral blood. The chain has TRBV7-2 and TRBJ2-1, with D uncertain. CDR3 sequence: CASSLVSASYNEQFF. DNA for the CDR3: TGTGCCAGCAGCTTAGTAAGCGCCTCCTACAATGAGCAGTTCTTC.